This is a list of T cell receptor beta chains from one sample in a study of CD8 T cells in ankylosing spondylitis. TCRdb independently ran MiXCR on the 5' RACE reads; one entry per CDR3 protein. The profile shows 200,000 to 300,000 distinct CDR3 sequences, roughly 32% of them singletons. The sample comprised blood, either unsorted or a sorted T cell fraction (not recorded which). Receptor source: a male donor with ankylosing spondylitis or in good health (not recorded which). Both conserved end residues are part of each CDR3. Each record gives: V gene, clone size, J gene, D gene, CDR3 protein, CDR3 DNA. The D gene is left open where the match is weak. Expanded clones are given a class, and other clones once, few, many or no size at all.

TRBV30	once	TRBJ1-5	NA	CAWSVPSSSNQPQHF	TGTGCCTGGAGTGTACCCTCTAGCAGCAATCAGCCCCAGCATTTT
TRBV7-2	few	TRBJ2-5	NA	CASSLEEGYQETQYF	TGTGCCAGCAGCTTAGAGGAGGGGTACCAAGAGACCCAGTACTTC
TRBV12-3/TRBV12-4	few	TRBJ2-7	NA	CASSFPVVGAGEQYF	TGTGCCAGCAGTTTTCCAGTGGTGGGCGCGGGCGAGCAGTACTTC
TRBV9	few	TRBJ1-5	NA	CASSAAGLNQPQHF	TGTGCCAGCAGCGCAGCGGGGCTCAATCAGCCCCAGCATTTT
TRBV20-1	NA	TRBJ1-1	TRBD1	CSARRQGPYTEAFF	TGCAGTGCTAGGAGACAGGGGCCGTACACTGAAGCTTTCTTT
TRBV12-3/TRBV12-4	few	TRBJ2-3	TRBD2	CASSLSGGAGAQYF	TGTGCCAGCAGTCTTAGCGGGGGGGCCGGTGCGCAGTATTTT
TRBV10-3	few	TRBJ2-1	TRBD2	CAISSSFGGADNEQFF	TGTGCCATCAGTTCCTCTTTCGGGGGGGCCGACAATGAGCAGTTCTTC
TRBV5-6	NA	TRBJ2-3	NA	CASSSEQGNTDTQYF	TGTGCCAGCAGCTCAGAGCAGGGTAACACAGATACGCAGTATTTT
TRBV5-1	NA	TRBJ2-5	NA	CASSLLGAKETQYF	TGCGCCAGCAGCTTGCTAGGGGCCAAAGAGACCCAGTACTTC
TRBV28	NA	TRBJ2-3	TRBD1	CASSTGGSGTDTQYF	TGTGCCAGCAGTACAGGGGGCTCGGGCACAGATACGCAGTATTTT
TRBV20-1	NA	TRBJ2-7	NA	CSARQHYEQYF	TGCAGTGCTAGACAGCACTACGAGCAGTACTTC
TRBV29-1	few	TRBJ2-3	TRBD2	CSAKGLAGVTDTQYF	TGCAGCGCTAAGGGACTAGCGGGGGTCACAGATACGCAGTATTTT
TRBV6-5	once	TRBJ2-1	NA	CASGSDEQFF	TGTGCCAGCGGCAGTGATGAGCAGTTCTTC
TRBV2	NA	TRBJ2-5	NA	CASRVRGAEETQYF	TGTGCCAGCAGAGTAAGGGGGGCAGAGGAGACCCAGTACTTC
TRBV4-2	many	TRBJ2-7	TRBD2	CASSRGAGDVSYEQYF	TGTGCCAGCAGCCGTGGGGCGGGGGATGTATCCTACGAGCAGTACTTC
TRBV12-3/TRBV12-4	few	TRBJ2-7	NA	CASSFMGLLYEQYF	TGTGCCAGCAGTTTCATGGGACTCCTCTACGAGCAGTACTTC
TRBV20-1	NA	TRBJ2-7	NA	CSASGGQHYEQYF	TGCAGTGCTAGCGGGGGGCAGCATTACGAGCAGTACTTC
TRBV4-1	few	TRBJ1-1	NA	CATSSVDTEAFF	TGCGCCACAAGTTCGGTGGACACTGAAGCTTTCTTT
TRBV29-1	NA	TRBJ1-1	NA	CSVRPMNTEAFF	TGCAGCGTACGACCGATGAACACTGAAGCTTTCTTT
TRBV2	NA	TRBJ2-3	NA	CASSETTGQADTQYF	TGTGCCAGCAGTGAGACGACCGGCCAAGCAGATACGCAGTATTTT
TRBV27	NA	TRBJ2-2	NA	CASSMTGIGELFF	TGTGCCAGCAGTATGACGGGGATCGGGGAGCTGTTTTTT
TRBV12-3/TRBV12-4	NA	TRBJ2-7	NA	CASSILDVEQYF	TGTGCCAGCAGCATACTAGATGTCGAGCAGTACTTC
TRBV29-1	NA	TRBJ2-3	TRBD2	CSARDLAGGEGTDTQYF	TGCAGCGCCCGGGACCTAGCGGGGGGCGAGGGCACAGATACGCAGTATTTT
TRBV5-1	NA	TRBJ1-2	NA	CASSLSQGGYTF	TGCGCCAGCAGCTTGAGTCAGGGCGGCTACACCTTC
TRBV7-9	NA	TRBJ1-5	NA	CASSPPSSSSQHF	TGTGCCAGCAGCCCCCCGAGCAGCAGCTCCCAGCATTTT
TRBV7-8	many	TRBJ1-6	NA	CASSLREGKDSPLHF	TGTGCCAGCAGCTTAAGGGAGGGGAAGGATTCACCCCTCCACTTT
TRBV7-3	few	TRBJ2-2	TRBD1	CASSFDRGVGEELFF	TGTGCCAGCAGCTTTGACAGGGGCGTTGGAGAGGAGCTGTTTTTT
TRBV9	NA	TRBJ2-7	NA	CASSVSPASYEQYF	TGTGCCAGCAGCGTAAGTCCGGCCTCCTACGAGCAGTACTTC
TRBV20-1	NA	TRBJ1-4	NA	CSSSGQGTTNEKLFF	TGCAGCTCCTCGGGGCAGGGCACAACTAATGAAAAACTGTTTTTT
TRBV11-2	NA	TRBJ2-7	NA	CASSLIHEQYF	TGTGCCAGCAGCTTAATCCACGAGCAGTACTTC
TRBV7-8	NA	TRBJ1-1	TRBD1	CASSPPFGDRESFDTEAFF	TGTGCCAGCAGCCCCCCCTTTGGGGACAGGGAGTCCTTTGACACTGAAGCTTTCTTT
TRBV25-1	NA	TRBJ1-6	NA	CASSDSSPLHF	TGTGCCAGCAGTGACTCTTCACCCCTCCACTTT
TRBV10-2	many	TRBJ1-6	NA	CASSESEGSPLHF	TGCGCCAGCAGTGAGTCGGAGGGATCACCCCTCCACTTT
TRBV2	NA	TRBJ1-2	NA	CASSAAAGDNYGYTF	TGTGCCAGCAGCGCCGCGGCGGGCGACAACTATGGCTACACCTTC
TRBV7-7	NA	TRBJ2-7	NA	CASSRDDGYEQYF	TGTGCTAGCAGCCGGGACGACGGATACGAGCAGTACTTC
TRBV6-5	NA	TRBJ2-7	NA	CASSYGAGYEQYF	TGTGCCAGCAGTTACGGGGCAGGCTACGAGCAGTACTTC
TRBV4-1	few	TRBJ2-3	NA	CASSQDRTHTQYF	TGCGCCAGCAGCCAAGATCGGACCCATACGCAGTATTTT
TRBV20-1	few	TRBJ1-5	TRBD1	CSAWTGKSNQPQHF	TGCAGTGCTTGGACAGGGAAGAGCAATCAGCCCCAGCATTTT
TRBV6-5	few	TRBJ2-7	NA	CASSWTSSGYEQYF	TGTGCCAGCAGTTGGACCTCATCAGGGTACGAGCAGTACTTC
TRBV25-1	few	TRBJ2-3	NA	CASSVLGSTDTQYF	TGTGCCAGCAGTGTTCTGGGAAGCACAGATACGCAGTATTTT
TRBV5-6	NA	TRBJ2-7	NA	CASSLGLHYEQYF	TGTGCCAGCAGCTTAGGGCTCCACTACGAGCAGTACTTC